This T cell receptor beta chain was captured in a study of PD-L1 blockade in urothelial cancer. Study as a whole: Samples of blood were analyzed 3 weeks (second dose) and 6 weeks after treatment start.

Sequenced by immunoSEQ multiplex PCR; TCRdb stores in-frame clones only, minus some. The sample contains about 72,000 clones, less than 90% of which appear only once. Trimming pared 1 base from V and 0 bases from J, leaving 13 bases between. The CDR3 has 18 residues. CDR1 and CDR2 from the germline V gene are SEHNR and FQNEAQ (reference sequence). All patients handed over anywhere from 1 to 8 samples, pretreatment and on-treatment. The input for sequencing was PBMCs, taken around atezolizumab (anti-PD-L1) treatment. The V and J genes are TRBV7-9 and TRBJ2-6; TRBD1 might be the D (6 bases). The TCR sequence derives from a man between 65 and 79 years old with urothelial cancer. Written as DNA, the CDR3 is TGTGCCAGCAGCTTAGGCAGGGGCGGATACTCTGGGGCCAACGTCCTGACTTTC. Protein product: CASSLGRGGYSGANVLTF.